The entry below gives a single T cell receptor beta chain sequence along with its context. This clone was recorded only once. Its recognized antigen is unknown. No qualities accompany the bases; no much larger clone lies one base away. The CDR3, cysteine through phenylalanine, is 14 amino acids long. This entry keeps only the CDR3 DNA: 42 bases, framed from base 1. From the germline V gene, CDR1 is MNHEY and CDR2 is SVGAGI. Here V drops 7 bases and J drops 4 bases, and the junction holds 9 bases not matched to any gene. The data belong to a study of blood T cell repertoires in COVID-19 (dated by TCRdb to about 2020). Regarding the study in general: The collaborator samples originated in the United States, Italy and Spain and spanned the acute and convalescent phases of COVID-19. Subjects who had been exposed to COVID-19, were actively infected with it, or had recovered from it provided the deeply sampled blood TCRbeta repertoires that made up the dataset. The material from the prospective study consisted of cDNA or gDNA derived from T cells, B-cell-depleted T cells, or PBMCs. The repertoires were released in a freely available public database meant as a resource for research on the immune response to SARS-CoV-2. Samples came from the ongoing ImmuneRACE study (first 160 participants) plus 1,254 subjects from 6 global collaborators. Nearly every sample came with metadata listing a de-identified subject ID, COVID-19 status, age in years and sex. HLA class I and class II types, where available, came from metadata supplied by the sample provider rather than from assay-based typing.

The collaborating institutions used their own protocols to collect whole blood in K2EDTA tubes. Collaborator samples were shipped for TCRbeta analysis as frozen whole blood, isolated PBMCs, or DNA extracted from either sample type. The immunoSEQ Assay, a bias-controlled multiplex PCR, was used to amplify TCRbeta CDR3 regions from genomic DNA. The authors' analysis ran thus. Nucleated cell counts per sample were estimated from amplification of reference gene primers within the assay. To quantify the absolute abundance of each unique TCRbeta CDR3 rearrangement, sequence reads were collapsed and filtered. For each sample, productive Simpson clonality was calculated as the square root of Simpson's diversity index across productive rearrangements. TCRdb took over this immuneACCESS table, retaining in-frame rearrangements with V and J assigned. Such tables are incomplete; in checked studies, under half of the missing clones stem from an unresolved V gene, and the remainder is unexplained. The V and J calls and the clone size are those of that table, but D and trimming were determined from the DNA. The sample data list some 290,000 clones, and approximately 80% of these were observed just once. In total, the top ten clones hold less than 3% of the sample.

Overall results and qualifications from the work: How much clinical and demographic metadata was included differed by source and by participant, and the metadata was provided uncurated.

This clonotype was obtained from a woman aged 55-70 years with active or convalescent COVID-19. This chain is built from TRBV6-5 and TRBJ2-7; a stretch of 8 junction bases matches TRBD2. Sequences were obtained from peripheral blood. Here the CDR3 is given as CASTPGGVVYEQYF. The bases are TGTGCCAGCACACCGGGGGGGGTCGTATACGAGCAGTACTTC.